The clone carrying this T cell receptor beta chain was counted at least ten times. The antigen is undetermined. Recruitment covered hyperthyroidism patients aged 18 to 65 whose new diagnosis was of under 2 months' duration. Among the exclusions were patients with other autoimmune diseases, uncontrolled infections, pregnancy or lactation. Trimming took 4 bases from V and 5 from J, leaving 5 bases between them. Germline assignment: CDR1 DFQATT and CDR2 SNEGSKA (reference sequence). This CDR3 region has 10 residues. The sample belongs to a study of Graves' ophthalmopathy and Graves' hyperthyroidism. In the study overall: Investigators collected peripheral blood at initial diagnosis, before any treatment was given.

The authors amplified TCR beta CDR3 regions from RNA transcripts. HTBI-primed RT-PCR formed the first round, and a multiplex PCR formed the second. TCRdb re-called the multiplex PCR reads through MiXCR, storing one row per CDR3 protein. The sample carries some 380,000 distinct CDR3 sequences, roughly 15% recorded once. Study conclusions and caveats: Blood also contained most of the expanded thyroid clonotypes above 0.001 frequency.

The chain combines TRBV20-1 with TRBJ2-5; D remains unclear. The source material was peripheral blood. The TCR was taken from a woman aged 18-35 years with stable Graves' hyperthyroidism. CDR3: CSAKRETQYF. CDR3 DNA: TGCAGTGCTAAAAGGGAGACCCAGTACTTC.